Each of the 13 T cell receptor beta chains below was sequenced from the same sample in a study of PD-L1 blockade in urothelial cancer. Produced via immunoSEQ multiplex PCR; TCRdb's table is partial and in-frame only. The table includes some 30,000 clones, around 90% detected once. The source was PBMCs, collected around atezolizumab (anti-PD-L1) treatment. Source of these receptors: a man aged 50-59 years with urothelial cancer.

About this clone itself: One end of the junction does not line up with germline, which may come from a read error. The DNA of the CDR3 is TGTACCAGCAGTGACGACGGGGGCTACACCTTC. It specifies CTSSDDGGYTF. The chain joins TRBV2 to TRBJ1-2; D remains ambiguous. CDR1 and CDR2 (germline): SNHLY, FYNNEI. This CDR3 has 11 amino acids.

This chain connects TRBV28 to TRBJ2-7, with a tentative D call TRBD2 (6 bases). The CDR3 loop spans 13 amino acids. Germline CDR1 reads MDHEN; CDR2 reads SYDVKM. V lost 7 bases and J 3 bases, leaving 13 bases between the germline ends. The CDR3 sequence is CASTLGDFYEQYF. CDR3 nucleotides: TGTGCCAGCACCCTGGGGGACTTCTACGAGCAGTACTTC.

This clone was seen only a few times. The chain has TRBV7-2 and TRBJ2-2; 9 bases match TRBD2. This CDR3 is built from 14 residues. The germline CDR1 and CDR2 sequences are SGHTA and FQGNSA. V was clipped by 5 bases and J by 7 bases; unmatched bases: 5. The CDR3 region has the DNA TGTGCCAGCAGCCCTCTAGCGGGAAGCGGGGAGCTGTTTTTT. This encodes CASSPLAGSGELFF.

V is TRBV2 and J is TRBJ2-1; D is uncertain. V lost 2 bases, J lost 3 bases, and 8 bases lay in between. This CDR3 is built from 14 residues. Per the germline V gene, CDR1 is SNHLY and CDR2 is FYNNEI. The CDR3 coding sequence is TGTGCCAGCAGTGAAATCTCTTACTACAATGAGCAGTTCTTC. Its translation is CASSEISYYNEQFF.

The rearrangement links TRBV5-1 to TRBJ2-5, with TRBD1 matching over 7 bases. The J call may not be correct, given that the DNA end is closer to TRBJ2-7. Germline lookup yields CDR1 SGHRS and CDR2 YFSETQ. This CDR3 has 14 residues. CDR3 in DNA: TGCGCCAGCAGCGGGACAGCCCTGCTTCACGAGCAGTACTTC. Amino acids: CASSGTALLHEQYF.

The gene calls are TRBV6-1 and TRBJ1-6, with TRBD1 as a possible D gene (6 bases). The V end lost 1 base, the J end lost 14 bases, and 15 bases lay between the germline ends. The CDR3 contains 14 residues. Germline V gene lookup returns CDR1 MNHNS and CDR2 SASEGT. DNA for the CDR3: TGTGCCAGCAGTGAAGGGACAGCTCGTCAGTCCCTCCACTTT. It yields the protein CASSEGTARQSLHF.

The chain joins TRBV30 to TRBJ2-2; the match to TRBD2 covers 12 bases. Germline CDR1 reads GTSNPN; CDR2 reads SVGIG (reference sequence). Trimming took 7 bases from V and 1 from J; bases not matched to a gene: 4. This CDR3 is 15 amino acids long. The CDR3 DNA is TGTGCCTACAGACTAGCGGGAGTGAACACCGGGGAGCTGTTTTTT. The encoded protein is CAYRLAGVNTGELFF.

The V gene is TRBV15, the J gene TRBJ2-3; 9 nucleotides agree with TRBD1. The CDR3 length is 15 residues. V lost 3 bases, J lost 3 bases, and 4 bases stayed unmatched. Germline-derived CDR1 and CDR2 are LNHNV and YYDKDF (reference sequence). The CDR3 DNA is TGTGCCACCAGCAGGGGACAGGGAGGTACAGATACGCAGTATTTT. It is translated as CATSRGQGGTDTQYF.

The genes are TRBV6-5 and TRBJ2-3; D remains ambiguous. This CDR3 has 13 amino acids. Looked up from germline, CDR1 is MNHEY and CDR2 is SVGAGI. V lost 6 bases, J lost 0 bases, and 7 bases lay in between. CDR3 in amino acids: CASRGRSTDTQYF. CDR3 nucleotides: TGTGCCAGCAGGGGCAGGAGCACAGATACGCAGTATTTT.

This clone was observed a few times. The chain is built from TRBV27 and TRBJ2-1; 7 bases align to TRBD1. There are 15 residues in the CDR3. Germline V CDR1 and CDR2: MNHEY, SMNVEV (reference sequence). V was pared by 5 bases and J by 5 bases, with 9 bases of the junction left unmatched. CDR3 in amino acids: CASSAWGQKNNEQFF. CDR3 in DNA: TGTGCCAGCAGTGCTTGGGGACAGAAGAACAATGAGCAGTTCTTC.

CDR3 region: CASSRAPNEKLFF. CDR3 DNA sequence: TGTGCCAGCAGCAGGGCGCCTAATGAAAAACTGTTTTTT. The V gene is TRBV6-4, the J gene TRBJ1-4; possibly TRBD1 for D (5 bases). The CDR3 sequence is 13 residues long. With 6 bases removed from V and 3 bases from J, the gap between germline ends came to 8 bases. The germline V gene encodes CDR1 MRHNA and CDR2 SNTAGT.

CDR3: CASSRAKTSGTGVADTQYF. CDR3 sequence (DNA): TGCGCCAGCAGCCGGGCCAAAACTTCCGGGACAGGGGTTGCAGATACGCAGTATTTT. The chain uses TRBV10-2 and TRBJ2-3, with 10 bases that match TRBD1. Germline loops: CDR1 WSHSY, CDR2 SAAADI. Trimming cost V 6 bases and J 4 bases; bases outside gene matches: 19. The CDR3 extends over 19 amino acids.

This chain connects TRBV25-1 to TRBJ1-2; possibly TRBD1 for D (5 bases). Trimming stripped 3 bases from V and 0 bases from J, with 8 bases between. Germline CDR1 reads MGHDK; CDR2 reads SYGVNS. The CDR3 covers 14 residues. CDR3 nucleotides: TGTGCCAGCAGTGATCACAGGACTAACTATGGCTACACCTTC. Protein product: CASSDHRTNYGYTF.